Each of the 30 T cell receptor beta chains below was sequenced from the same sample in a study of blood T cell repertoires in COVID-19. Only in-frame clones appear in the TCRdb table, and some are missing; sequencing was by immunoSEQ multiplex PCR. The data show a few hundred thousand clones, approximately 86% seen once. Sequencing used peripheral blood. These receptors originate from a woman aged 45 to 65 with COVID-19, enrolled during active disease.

CDR3 in DNA: TGTGCCAGCAGCTCCCGCGGACTAGCGGGGGTCACAGATACGCAGTATTTT. Protein product: CASSSRGLAGVTDTQYF. The chain links TRBV11-3 to TRBJ2-3, with TRBD2 matching over 13 bases. CDR1 and CDR2 (germline): SGHNT, YENEEA. Trimming removed 4 bases from V and 2 bases from J; junction bases left unmatched: 6. The CDR3 consists of 17 residues.

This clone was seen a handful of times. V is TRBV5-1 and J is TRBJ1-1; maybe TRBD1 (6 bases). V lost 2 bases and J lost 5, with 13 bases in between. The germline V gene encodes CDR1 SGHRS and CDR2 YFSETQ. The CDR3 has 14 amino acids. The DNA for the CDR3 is TGCGCCAGCAGCTTCGGGATTAGGGGGACTGAAGCTTTCTTT. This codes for CASSFGIRGTEAFF. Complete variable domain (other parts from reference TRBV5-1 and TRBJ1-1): KAGVTQTPRYLIKTRGQQVTLSCSPISGHRSVSWYQQTPGQGLQFLFEYFSETQRNKGNFPGRFSGRQFSNSRSEMNVSTLELGDSALYLCASSFGIRGTEAFFGQGTRLTVV.

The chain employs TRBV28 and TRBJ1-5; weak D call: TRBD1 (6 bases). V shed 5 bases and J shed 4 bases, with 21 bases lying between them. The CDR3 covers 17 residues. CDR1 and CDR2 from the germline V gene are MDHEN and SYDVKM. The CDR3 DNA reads TGTGCCAGCAGTCCCACCGGGCAGGGGCTAGAAAATCAGCCCCAGCATTTT. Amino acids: CASSPTGQGLENQPQHF.

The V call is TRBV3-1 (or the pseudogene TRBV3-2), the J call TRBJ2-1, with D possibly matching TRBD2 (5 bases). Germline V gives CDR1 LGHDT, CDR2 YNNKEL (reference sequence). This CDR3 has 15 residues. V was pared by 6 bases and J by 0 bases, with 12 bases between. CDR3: CASRLTRSSYNEQFF. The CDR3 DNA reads TGTGCCAGCAGGCTAACTAGGAGCTCCTACAATGAGCAGTTCTTC.

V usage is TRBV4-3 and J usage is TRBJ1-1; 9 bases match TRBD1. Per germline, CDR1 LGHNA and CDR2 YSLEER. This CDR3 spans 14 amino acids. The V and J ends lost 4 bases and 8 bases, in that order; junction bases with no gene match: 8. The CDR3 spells CASSPDKGQGEAFF. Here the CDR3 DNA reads TGCGCCAGCAGCCCTGATAAGGGACAGGGAGAAGCTTTCTTT.

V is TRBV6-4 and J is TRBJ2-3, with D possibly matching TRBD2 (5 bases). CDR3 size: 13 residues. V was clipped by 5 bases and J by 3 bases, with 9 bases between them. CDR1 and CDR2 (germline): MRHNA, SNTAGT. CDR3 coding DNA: TGTGCCAGCAGTCTCAGCGGTACAGATACGCAGTATTTT. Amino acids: CASSLSGTDTQYF.

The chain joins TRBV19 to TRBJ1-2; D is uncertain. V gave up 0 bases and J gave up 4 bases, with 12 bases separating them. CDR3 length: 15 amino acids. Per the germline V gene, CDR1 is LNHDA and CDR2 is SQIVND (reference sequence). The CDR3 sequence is CASSIDLQPSYGYTF. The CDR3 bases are TGTGCCAGTAGTATAGATTTACAGCCTTCCTATGGCTACACCTTC.

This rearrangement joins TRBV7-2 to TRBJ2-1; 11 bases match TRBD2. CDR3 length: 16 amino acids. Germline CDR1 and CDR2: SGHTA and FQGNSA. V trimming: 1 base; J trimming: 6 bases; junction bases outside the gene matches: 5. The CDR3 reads CASSLVLAGGRNEQFF. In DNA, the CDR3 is TGTGCCAGCAGCTTAGTTCTAGCGGGGGGACGCAATGAGCAGTTCTTC.

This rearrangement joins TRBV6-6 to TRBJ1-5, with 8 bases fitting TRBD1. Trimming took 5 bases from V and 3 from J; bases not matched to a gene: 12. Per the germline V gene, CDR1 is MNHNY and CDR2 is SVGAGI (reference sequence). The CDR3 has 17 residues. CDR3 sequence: CASSLRQGRGHNQPQHF. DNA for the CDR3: TGTGCCAGCAGTCTCCGACAGGGGAGGGGACACAATCAGCCCCAGCATTTT.

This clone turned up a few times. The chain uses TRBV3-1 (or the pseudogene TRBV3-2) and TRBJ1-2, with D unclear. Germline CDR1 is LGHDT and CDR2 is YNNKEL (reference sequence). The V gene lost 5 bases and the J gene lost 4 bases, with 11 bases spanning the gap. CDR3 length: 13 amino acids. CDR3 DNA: TGTGCCAGCAGCTTAGGAGTTTTCTATGGCTACACCTTC. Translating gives CASSLGVFYGYTF.

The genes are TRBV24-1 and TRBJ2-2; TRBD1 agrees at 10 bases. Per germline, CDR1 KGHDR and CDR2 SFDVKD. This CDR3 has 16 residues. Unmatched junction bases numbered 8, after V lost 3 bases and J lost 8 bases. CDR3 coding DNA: TGTGCCACCAGTGATGCCGGGACAGGGGCCGGTGGGGAGCTGTTTTTT. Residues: CATSDAGTGAGGELFF.

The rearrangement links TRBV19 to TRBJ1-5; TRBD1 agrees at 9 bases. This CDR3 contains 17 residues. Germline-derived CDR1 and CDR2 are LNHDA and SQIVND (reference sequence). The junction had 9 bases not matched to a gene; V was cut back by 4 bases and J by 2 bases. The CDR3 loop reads CASSRGTGQLGNQPQHF. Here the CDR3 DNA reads TGTGCCAGTAGTAGGGGGACAGGGCAATTGGGCAATCAGCCCCAGCATTTT.

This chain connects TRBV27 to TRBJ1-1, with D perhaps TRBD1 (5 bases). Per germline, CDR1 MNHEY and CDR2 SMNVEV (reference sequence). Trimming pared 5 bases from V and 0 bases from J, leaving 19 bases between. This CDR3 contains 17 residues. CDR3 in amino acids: CASSGSGGSRLNTEAFF. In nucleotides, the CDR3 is TGTGCCAGCAGTGGATCCGGGGGATCGCGTTTGAACACTGAAGCTTTCTTT.

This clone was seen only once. DNA for the CDR3: TGCGCCAGCAGCCCTGGTGAGGGAGGGAAGTCCAATGAGCAGTTCTTC. As protein: CASSPGEGGKSNEQFF. This chain uses TRBV5-1 with TRBJ2-1; 7 nucleotides align to TRBD2. Germline V gene sequence: CDR1 SGHRS, CDR2 YFSETQ. The J segment lost 6 bases and the V segment lost 4 bases, leaving 13 bases of the junction unmatched. The length of the CDR3 is 16 residues.

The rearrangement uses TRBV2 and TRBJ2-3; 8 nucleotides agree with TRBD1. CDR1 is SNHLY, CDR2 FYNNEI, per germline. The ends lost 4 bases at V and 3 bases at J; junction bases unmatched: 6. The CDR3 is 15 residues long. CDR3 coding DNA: TGTGCCAGCAGTGGGACAGGGATCAAGACAGATACGCAGTATTTT. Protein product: CASSGTGIKTDTQYF.

The CDR3 DNA follows: TGTGCCAGCAGCCAAACCGGGACAGGGTTGGGCGAGCAGTACTTC. It encodes CASSQTGTGLGEQYF. This sequence joins TRBV3-1 (or the pseudogene TRBV3-2) and TRBJ2-7; TRBD1 agrees at 9 bases. The V gene's germline CDR1 is LGHDT and CDR2 YNNKEL (reference sequence). The trim removed 2 bases at V and 6 bases at J, leaving 8 bases unmatched. The CDR3 covers 15 residues.

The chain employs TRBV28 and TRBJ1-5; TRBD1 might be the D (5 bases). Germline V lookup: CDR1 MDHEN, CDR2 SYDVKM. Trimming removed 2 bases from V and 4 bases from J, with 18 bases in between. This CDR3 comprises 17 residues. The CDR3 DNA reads TGTGCCAGCAGTTTACCGGGCCTCAGGGAGGTGAATCAGCCCCAGCATTTT. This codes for CASSLPGLREVNQPQHF.

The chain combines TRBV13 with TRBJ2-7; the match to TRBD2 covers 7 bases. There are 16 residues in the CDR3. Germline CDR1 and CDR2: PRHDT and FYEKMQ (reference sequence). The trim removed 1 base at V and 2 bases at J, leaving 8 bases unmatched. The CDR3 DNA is TGTGCCAGCAGCTTAGTCTCCCTGGCGGGAGCCTACGAGCAGTACTTC. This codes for CASSLVSLAGAYEQYF.

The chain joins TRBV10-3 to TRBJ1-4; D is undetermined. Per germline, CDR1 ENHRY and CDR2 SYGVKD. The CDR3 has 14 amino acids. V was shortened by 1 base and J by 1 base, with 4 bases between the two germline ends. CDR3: CAISEFVTNEKLFF. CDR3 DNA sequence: TGTGCCATCAGTGAGTTCGTAACTAATGAAAAACTGTTTTTT.

CDR3 in amino acids: CASTPGEYSNQPQHF. CDR3 nucleotides: TGTGCCAGCACCCCCGGGGAGTATAGCAATCAGCCCCAGCATTTT. The rearrangement joins TRBV7-7 to TRBJ1-5; D unresolved. Germline V CDR1 and CDR2: SSHAT, FNYEAQ (reference sequence). With 7 bases removed from V and 0 bases from J, the gap between germline ends came to 13 bases. The CDR3 consists of 15 residues.

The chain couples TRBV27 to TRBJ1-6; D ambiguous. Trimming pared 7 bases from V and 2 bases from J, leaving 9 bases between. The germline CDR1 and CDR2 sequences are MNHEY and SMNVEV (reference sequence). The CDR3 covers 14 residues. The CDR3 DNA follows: TGTGCCAGCACTCCGGGTACCTATAATTCACCCCTCCACTTT. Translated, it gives CASTPGTYNSPLHF.

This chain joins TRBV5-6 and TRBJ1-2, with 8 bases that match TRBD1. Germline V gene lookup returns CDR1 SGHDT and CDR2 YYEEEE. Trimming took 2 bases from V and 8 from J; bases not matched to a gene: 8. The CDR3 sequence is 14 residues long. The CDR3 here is CASSLGQGVGGYTF. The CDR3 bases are TGTGCCAGCAGCTTAGGACAGGGAGTAGGAGGCTACACCTTC.

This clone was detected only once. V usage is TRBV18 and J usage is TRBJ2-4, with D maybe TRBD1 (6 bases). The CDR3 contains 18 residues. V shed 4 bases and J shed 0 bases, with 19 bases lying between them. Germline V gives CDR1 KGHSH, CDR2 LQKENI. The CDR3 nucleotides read TGTGCCAGCTCACGGAAAAGTGACAGGCTAATAGCCAAAAACATTCAGTACTTC. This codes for CASSRKSDRLIAKNIQYF. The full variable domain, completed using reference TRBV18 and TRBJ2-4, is NAGVMQNPRHLVRRRGQEARLRCSPMKGHSHVYWYRQLPEEGLKFMVYLQKENIIDESGMPKERFSAEFPKEGPSILRIQQVVRGDSAAYFCASSRKSDRLIAKNIQYFGAGTRLSVL.

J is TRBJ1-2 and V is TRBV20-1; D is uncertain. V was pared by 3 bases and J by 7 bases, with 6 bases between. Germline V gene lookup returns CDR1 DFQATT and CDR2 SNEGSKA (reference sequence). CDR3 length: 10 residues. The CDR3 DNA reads TGCAGTGCTAGTTCGGGTGGCTACACCTTC. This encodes CSASSGGYTF.

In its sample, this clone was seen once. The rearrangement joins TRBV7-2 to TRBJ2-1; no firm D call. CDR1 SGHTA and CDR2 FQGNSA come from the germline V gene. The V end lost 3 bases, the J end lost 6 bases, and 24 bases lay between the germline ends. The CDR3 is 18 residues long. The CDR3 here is CASSFRMSAGSFTNEQFF. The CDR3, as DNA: TGTGCCAGCAGCTTTAGGATGAGCGCCGGTTCCTTTACCAATGAGCAGTTCTTC. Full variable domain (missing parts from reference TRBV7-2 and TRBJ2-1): GAGVSQSPSNKVTEKGKDVELRCDPISGHTALYWYRQSLGQGLEFLIYFQGNSAPDKSGLPSDRFSAERTGGSVSTLTIQRTQQEDSAVYLCASSFRMSAGSFTNEQFFGPGTRLTVL.

In DNA form, the CDR3 reads TGTGCCAGCAGAGGAGCGGGACCCTCTGAAAAACTGTTTTTT. Encoded protein: CASRGAGPSEKLFF. The gene calls are TRBV6-5 and TRBJ1-4; weak D call: TRBD1 (5 bases). The CDR3 totals 14 residues. Trimming took 6 bases from V and 7 from J, leaving 15 bases between them. The V gene's germline CDR1 is MNHEY and CDR2 SVGAGI.

CDR3 amino acids: CASSSLRGDTQYF. As DNA, the CDR3 is TGTGCCAGCAGTTCGTTAAGAGGGGATACGCAGTATTTT. The J gene is TRBJ2-3, the V gene TRBV12-3 or TRBV12-4; a weak D match, TRBD2 (5 bases). V was clipped by 4 bases and J by 6 bases, with 11 bases between them. The CDR3 is 13 residues long.

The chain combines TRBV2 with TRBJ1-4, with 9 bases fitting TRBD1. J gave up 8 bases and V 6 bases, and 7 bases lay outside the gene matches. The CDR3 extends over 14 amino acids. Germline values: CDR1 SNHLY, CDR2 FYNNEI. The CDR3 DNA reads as TGTGCCAGCAGGGTACAGGGGGCGAGCGAAAAACTGTTTTTT. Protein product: CASRVQGASEKLFF. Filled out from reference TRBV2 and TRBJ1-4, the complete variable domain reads EPEVTQTPSHQVTQMGQEVILRCVPISNHLYFYWYRQILGQKVEFLVSFYNNEISEKSEIFDDQFSVERPDGSNFTLKIRSTKLEDSAMYFCASRVQGASEKLFFGSGTQLSVL.

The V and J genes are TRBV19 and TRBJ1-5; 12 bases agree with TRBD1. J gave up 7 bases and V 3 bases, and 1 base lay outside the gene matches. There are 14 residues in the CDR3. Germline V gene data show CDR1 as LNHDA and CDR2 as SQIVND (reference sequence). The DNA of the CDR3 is TGTGCCAGTAGTATCGGGACAGGGGGCCAGCCCCAGCATTTT. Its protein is CASSIGTGGQPQHF.

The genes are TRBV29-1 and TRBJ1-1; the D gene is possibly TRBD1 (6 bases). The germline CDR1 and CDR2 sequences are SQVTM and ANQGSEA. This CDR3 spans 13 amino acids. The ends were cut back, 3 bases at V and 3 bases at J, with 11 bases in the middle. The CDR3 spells CSVDTGLDTEAFF. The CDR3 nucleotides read TGCAGCGTTGATACAGGGTTGGACACTGAAGCTTTCTTT. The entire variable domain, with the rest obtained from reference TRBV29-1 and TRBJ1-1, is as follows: SAVISQKPSRDICQRGTSLTIQCQVDSQVTMMFWYRQQPGQSLTLIATANQGSEATYESGFVIDKFPISRPNLTFSTLTVSNMSPEDSSIYLCSVDTGLDTEAFFGQGTRLTVV.